These 12 T cell receptor beta chains share one sample of origin, sequenced in a study of blood T cell repertoires in COVID-19 (TCRdb year 2020). Library construction relied on the immunoSEQ multiplex PCR assay. Here the immuneACCESS table is served through TCRdb, limited to in-frame sequences with V and J called. Missing clones are a known gap in these copies; in checked studies unresolved V genes cover under half, and the rest lacks a known reason. Counted in this sample were some 29,000 clones; more than 70% of them appeared once. The top ten hold 3.5% of the sample. Sequencing was done on a sample of peripheral blood. The receptor set was obtained from a human donor in a cohort sampled during active COVID-19.

The chain couples TRBV6-2 or TRBV6-3 to TRBJ1-5; 7 bases are a match to TRBD1. Germline trimming cut 2 bases from V and 5 bases from J; bases unmatched to any gene: 6. Germline V lookup: CDR1 MNHEY, CDR2 SVGEGT. The CDR3 sequence is 15 residues long. The CDR3 DNA reads as TGTGCCAGCAGTTACAGGGGCAGGGGGGATCAGCCCCAGCATTTT. Its translation is CASSYRGRGDQPQHF.

This chain connects TRBV3-1 (or the pseudogene TRBV3-2) to TRBJ2-2; no clear D gene. V was pared by 0 bases and J by 5 bases, with 10 bases between. CDR3 length equals 15 residues. Germline V lookup: CDR1 LGHDT, CDR2 YNNKEL (reference sequence). The CDR3 reads CASSQDLGVTGELFF. Here the CDR3 DNA reads TGTGCCAGCAGCCAAGATCTGGGCGTAACCGGGGAGCTGTTTTTT.

In regard to this clone: Other DNA sequences within the sample encode an identical CDR3. This chain joins TRBV12-3 or TRBV12-4 and TRBJ1-4; D is unclear. Trimming cost V 2 bases and J 8 bases, with 6 bases left between them. CDR3 length: 12 amino acids. The CDR3 bases are TGTGCCAGCAGTTTAAGTGGCGAAAAACTGTTTTTT. Translated, it gives CASSLSGEKLFF.

V is TRBV19 and J is TRBJ1-2, with TRBD1 matching over 8 bases. CDR3 length: 13 residues. Germline CDR1 reads LNHDA; CDR2 reads SQIVND (reference sequence). V shed 5 bases, J shed 7 bases, and the junction held 6 bases outside the gene matches. CDR3 amino acids: CASSRGQGTGYTF. CDR3 bases: TGTGCCAGTAGTCGCGGACAGGGTACTGGCTACACCTTC.

The V call is TRBV6-5, the J call TRBJ1-1; 7 nucleotides agree with TRBD1. Germline V gives CDR1 MNHEY, CDR2 SVGAGI. This CDR3 is 14 amino acids long. Unmatched junction bases numbered 11, after V lost 10 bases and J lost 3 bases. CDR3 coding DNA: TGTGCCACCCACCCGTTAGACAGGGACACTGAAGCTTTCTTT. Protein: CATHPLDRDTEAFF.

The chain joins TRBV29-1 to TRBJ1-5; weak D call: TRBD1 (5 bases). With 4 bases removed from V and 2 bases from J, the gap between germline ends came to 6 bases. CDR3 length: 12 residues. CDR1 is SQVTM, CDR2 ANQGSEA, per germline. CDR3: CSVGGGNQPQHF. The DNA for the CDR3 is TGCAGCGTTGGGGGGGGCAATCAGCCCCAGCATTTT.

The chain links TRBV3-1 (or the pseudogene TRBV3-2) to TRBJ2-5; 11 nucleotides line up with TRBD2. J gave up 5 bases and V 5 bases, and 4 bases lay outside the gene matches. Germline values: CDR1 LGHDT, CDR2 YNNKEL (reference sequence). The CDR3 covers 14 residues. The CDR3 DNA reads TGTGCCAGCAGCGTAGCGGGGGGGCCTGAGACCCAGTACTTC. It encodes CASSVAGGPETQYF.

This chain connects TRBV6-5 to TRBJ1-2; D ambiguous. CDR3 size: 12 residues. The V gene's germline CDR1 is MNHEY and CDR2 SVGAGI. Deletions cut 7 bases from V and 3 bases from J, with 9 bases between. The CDR3 spells CASKYGDYGYTF. The CDR3 region has the DNA TGTGCCAGCAAGTACGGTGACTATGGCTACACCTTC.

The V gene is TRBV7-9, the J gene TRBJ2-3; 8 nucleotides align to TRBD2. J lost 5 bases, V lost 0 bases, and 1 base had no gene match. This CDR3 is built from 14 residues. CDR1 is SEHNR and CDR2 is FQNEAQ in the germline V gene (reference sequence). For the CDR3, the DNA is TGTGCCAGCAGCTTAGCTAGCGGGGTAGATACGCAGTATTTT. This gives the protein CASSLASGVDTQYF.

This clone appeared a single time. The chain couples TRBV6-5 to TRBJ2-1, with TRBD1 matching 7 bases. After removal of 2 bases from V and 5 bases from J, the junction contained 3 bases not matched to a gene. The CDR3 is 14 residues long. Germline CDR1 and CDR2: MNHEY and SVGAGI. The DNA of the CDR3 is TGTGCCAGCAGTTACCGGACAGGTGACAATGAGCAGTTCTTC. It encodes CASSYRTGDNEQFF.

The chain recombines TRBV12-3 or TRBV12-4 with TRBJ2-7, with TRBD1 matching 8 bases. J lost 3 bases, V lost 6 bases, and 4 bases had no gene match. The CDR3 spans 13 residues. The CDR3 spells CASRSQGDYEQYF. In nucleotides, the CDR3 is TGTGCCAGCAGGTCACAGGGGGACTACGAGCAGTACTTC.

The chain uses TRBV5-1 and TRBJ2-3, with TRBD1 matching over 10 bases. This CDR3 comprises 15 residues. Germline V gene sequence: CDR1 SGHRS, CDR2 YFSETQ. Trimming removed 0 bases from V and 4 bases from J; junction bases left unmatched: 2. CDR3 in amino acids: CASSLGQGAADTQYF. The DNA of the CDR3 is TGCGCCAGCAGCTTGGGACAGGGGGCCGCAGATACGCAGTATTTT.